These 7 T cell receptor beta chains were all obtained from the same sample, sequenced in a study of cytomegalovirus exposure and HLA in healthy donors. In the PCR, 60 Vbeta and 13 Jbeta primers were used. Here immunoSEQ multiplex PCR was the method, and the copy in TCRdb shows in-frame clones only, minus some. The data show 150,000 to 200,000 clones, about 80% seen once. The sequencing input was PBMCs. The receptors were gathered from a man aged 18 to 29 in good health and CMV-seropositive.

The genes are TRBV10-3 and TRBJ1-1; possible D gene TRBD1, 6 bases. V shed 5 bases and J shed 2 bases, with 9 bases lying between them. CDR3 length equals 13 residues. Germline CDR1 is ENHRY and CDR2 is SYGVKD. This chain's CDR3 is CAISLQGNTEAFF. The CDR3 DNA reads TGTGCCATCAGTCTACAGGGAAACACTGAAGCTTTCTTT.

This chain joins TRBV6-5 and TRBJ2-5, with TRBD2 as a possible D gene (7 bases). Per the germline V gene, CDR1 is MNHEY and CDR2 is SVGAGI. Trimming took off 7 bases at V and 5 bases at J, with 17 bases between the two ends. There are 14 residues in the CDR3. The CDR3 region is CASKVGGPGETQYF. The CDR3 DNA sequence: TGTGCCAGCAAAGTGGGGGGGCCGGGGGAGACCCAGTACTTC.

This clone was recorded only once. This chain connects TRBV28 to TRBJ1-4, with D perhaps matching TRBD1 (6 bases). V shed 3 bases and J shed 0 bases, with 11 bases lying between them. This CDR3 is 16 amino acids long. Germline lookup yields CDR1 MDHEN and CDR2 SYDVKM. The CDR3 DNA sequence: TGTGCCAGCAGTTTGAGGGGGATTTCAACTAATGAAAAACTGTTTTTT. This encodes CASSLRGISTNEKLFF.

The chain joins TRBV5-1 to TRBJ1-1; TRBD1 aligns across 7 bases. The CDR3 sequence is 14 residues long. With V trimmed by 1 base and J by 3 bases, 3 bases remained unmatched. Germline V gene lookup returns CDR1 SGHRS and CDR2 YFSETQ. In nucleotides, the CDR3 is TGCGCCAGCAGCTTGAACAGGGGTTACACTGAAGCTTTCTTT. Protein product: CASSLNRGYTEAFF.

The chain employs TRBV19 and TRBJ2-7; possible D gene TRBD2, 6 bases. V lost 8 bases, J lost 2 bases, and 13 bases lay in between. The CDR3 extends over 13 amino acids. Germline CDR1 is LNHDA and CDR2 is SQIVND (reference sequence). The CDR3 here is CASAAGLAYEQYF. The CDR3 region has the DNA TGTGCCAGTGCGGCGGGGCTAGCCTACGAGCAGTACTTC. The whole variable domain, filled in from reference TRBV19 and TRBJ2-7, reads DGGITQSPKYLFRKEGQNVTLSCEQNLNHDAMYWYRQDPGQGLRLIYYSQIVNDFQKGDIAEGYSVSREKKESFPLTVTSAQKNPTAFYLCASAAGLAYEQYFGPGTRLTVT.

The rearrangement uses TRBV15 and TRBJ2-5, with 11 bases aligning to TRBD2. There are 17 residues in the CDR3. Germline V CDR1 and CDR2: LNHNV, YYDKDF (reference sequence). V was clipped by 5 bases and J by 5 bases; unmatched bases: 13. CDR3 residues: CATSVGQTSGNGETQYF. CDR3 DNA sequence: TGTGCCACCAGCGTAGGGCAGACTAGCGGGAATGGGGAGACCCAGTACTTC.

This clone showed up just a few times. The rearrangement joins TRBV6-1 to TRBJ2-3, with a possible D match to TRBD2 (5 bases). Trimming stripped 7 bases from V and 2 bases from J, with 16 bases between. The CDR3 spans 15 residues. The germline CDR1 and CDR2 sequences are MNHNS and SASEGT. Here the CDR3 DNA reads TGTGCCAGCAAAGAGAGGGTAGTTGCCACAGATACGCAGTATTTT. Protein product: CASKERVVATDTQYF.